This T cell receptor (beta chain) was identified in a study of blood T cell repertoires in COVID-19. In the study overall: The study drew acute and convalescent COVID-19 samples from the United States, Italy and Spain. Nucleic acid was either cDNA or gDNA, and it came from T cells, B-cell-depleted T cells, or PBMCs.

The ends were cut back, 4 bases at V and 8 bases at J, with 20 bases in the middle. Germline V gives CDR1 LGHNA, CDR2 YSLEER. CDR3 size: 15 residues. This clone was counted between two and nine times. This table comes from immunoSEQ multiplex PCR, and its TCRdb copy is limited to in-frame clones, with some not included. The data hold 260,000 or so clones, with 84% observed a single time. This clonotype was obtained from a human donor in a cohort sampled during active COVID-19. V usage is TRBV4-3 and J usage is TRBJ1-2; D perhaps matches TRBD1 (5 bases). Specimen: peripheral blood. The CDR3, as DNA: TGCGCCAGCAGCCCCACCTGGGGGGGTACGGCCGGCTACACCTTC. This codes for CASSPTWGGTAGYTF.